This entry lists 12 T cell receptor beta chains sequenced from one sample in a study of shared clonotypes between healthy human individuals. Measured with immunoSEQ multiplex PCR; TCRdb has only the in-frame clones, and not every one. The sample lists about 670,000 clones; 55% to 75% were seen once. What was sequenced was memory CD4+ T cells sorted from blood. Regarding subset: CD45RA-negative fraction. Receptors originate from a woman aged 30 to 39 in good health.

A few counts support this clone. V gene TRBV10-3 combines with J gene TRBJ2-2, with D possibly TRBD2 on 6 matching bases. V shed 3 bases and J shed 2 bases, with 10 bases lying between them. The germline V gene has CDR1 ENHRY and CDR2 SYGVKD. The CDR3 is made up of 15 amino acids. This CDR3 is CAISDQTRNTGELFF. The CDR3 DNA follows: TGTGCCATCAGTGACCAGACTAGAAACACCGGGGAGCTGTTTTTT.

Points on this clone: The sample contains more than one DNA sequence encoding this CDR3. This chain connects TRBV11-2 to TRBJ1-1; D is unresolved. V was pared by 0 bases and J by 3 bases, with 5 bases between. Germline V gene data show CDR1 as SGHAT and CDR2 as FQNNGV. The CDR3 has 13 residues. CDR3 protein: CASSLDSYTEAFF. The CDR3 DNA is TGTGCCAGCAGCTTAGACAGCTACACTGAAGCTTTCTTT. Filled out from reference TRBV11-2 and TRBJ1-1, the complete variable domain reads EAGVAQSPRYKIIEKRQSVAFWCNPISGHATLYWYQQILGQGPKLLIQFQNNGVVDDSQLPKDRFSAERLKGVDSTLKIQPAKLEDSAVYLCASSLDSYTEAFFGQGTRLTVV.

The chain uses TRBV10-2 and TRBJ1-1, with TRBD1 identical over 8 bases. The CDR3 totals 14 residues. Germline values: CDR1 WSHSY, CDR2 SAAADI. Unmatched junction bases numbered 11, after V lost 6 bases and J lost 8 bases. The CDR3 DNA is TGCGCCAGCAGATACCAGGGGGCAACAACAGAAGCTTTCTTT. Translation gives CASRYQGATTEAFF.

CDR3 bases: TGTGCCAGCAACGCAGCACGGTTTGAGCAGTACTTC. Translating it yields CASNAARFEQYF. The chain links TRBV2 to TRBJ2-7; D gene unclear. V shed 7 bases and J shed 7 bases, with 14 bases lying between them. The CDR3 length is 12 residues. Germline lookup yields CDR1 SNHLY and CDR2 FYNNEI.

Turning to this clone: Other DNA sequences of this sample code for an identical CDR3. This chain connects TRBV4-1 to TRBJ2-5, with a weak D call TRBD1 (6 bases). The CDR3 is 13 residues long. V lost 5 bases, J lost 2 bases, and 9 bases lay in between. Germline CDR1 MGHRA, CDR2 YSYEKL. The CDR3 DNA sequence: TGCGCCAGCAGCTTGGGACAACAAGAGACCCAGTACTTC. Translation: CASSLGQQETQYF.

This sequence joins TRBV10-2 and TRBJ2-7; D may be TRBD2 (6 bases). From germline, CDR1 is WSHSY and CDR2 SAAADI. CDR3 length: 14 amino acids. V was clipped by 6 bases and J by 4 bases, with 16 bases between them. DNA of the CDR3: TGCGCCAGCAGCGCGGTGACTAGTGGGTACGAGCAGTACTTC. Protein sequence: CASSAVTSGYEQYF.

The rearrangement links TRBV5-1 to TRBJ1-1, with D maybe TRBD1 (6 bases). Trimming cost V 0 bases and J 4 bases, with 13 bases left between them. Germline assignment: CDR1 SGHRS and CDR2 YFSETQ. The CDR3 runs to 15 residues. CDR3 residues: CASSLGHEGGTEAFF. The CDR3 DNA is TGCGCCAGCAGCTTGGGCCACGAAGGGGGCACTGAAGCTTTCTTT.

This clone was observed many times. The chain recombines TRBV5-1 with TRBJ2-1, with 8 positions matching TRBD2. V lost 3 bases to trimming and J lost 9 bases; unmatched junction nucleotides: 11. The CDR3 consists of 15 residues. Per the germline V gene, CDR1 is SGHRS and CDR2 is YFSETQ. The CDR3 sequence: CASSSQGPTSGEQFF. The CDR3 nucleotides read TGCGCCAGCAGCTCCCAGGGGCCCACTAGCGGTGAGCAGTTCTTC.

This chain joins TRBV19 and TRBJ2-5, with D perhaps TRBD1 or TRBD2 (5 bases each). The CDR3 sequence is 14 residues long. Germline CDR1 is LNHDA and CDR2 is SQIVND (reference sequence). Trimming cost V 9 bases and J 3 bases, with 17 bases left between them. Here the CDR3 DNA reads TGTGCCAGCGGGGACGGGATATTCGAAGAGACCCAGTACTTC. Amino acids: CASGDGIFEETQYF.

This clone was found a few times. A much larger clone lies one base from this, so it may be a read error. Other DNA sequences of this sample code for an identical CDR3. The chain has TRBV5-4 and TRBJ2-5, with 8 nucleotides matching TRBD2. Germline CDR1 is SGHNT and CDR2 is YYREEE (reference sequence). This CDR3 comprises 15 residues. The V segment lost 0 bases and the J segment 5 bases; nucleotides outside the gene matches: 6. DNA for the CDR3: TGTGCCAGCAGCTTGGCGGGAGGGCCGGGGGAGACCCAGTACTTC. Its translation is CASSLAGGPGETQYF.

The chain has TRBV27 and TRBJ2-2; 7 nucleotides match TRBD2. The CDR3 consists of 14 residues. J lost 5 bases, V lost 6 bases, and 6 bases had no gene match. Germline V gives CDR1 MNHEY, CDR2 SMNVEV (reference sequence). This CDR3 reads CASRWRENTGELFF. CDR3 DNA sequence: TGTGCCAGCAGGTGGCGGGAGAATACCGGGGAGCTGTTTTTT.

V usage is TRBV2 and J usage is TRBJ1-5, with D possibly matching TRBD1 (6 bases). Germline V gene data show CDR1 as SNHLY and CDR2 as FYNNEI. V gave up 7 bases and J gave up 3 bases, with 13 bases separating them. This CDR3 contains 14 residues. The CDR3 bases are TGTGCCAGCACAGCAGGGGAAATCAATCAGCCCCAGCATTTT. It codes for CASTAGEINQPQHF.